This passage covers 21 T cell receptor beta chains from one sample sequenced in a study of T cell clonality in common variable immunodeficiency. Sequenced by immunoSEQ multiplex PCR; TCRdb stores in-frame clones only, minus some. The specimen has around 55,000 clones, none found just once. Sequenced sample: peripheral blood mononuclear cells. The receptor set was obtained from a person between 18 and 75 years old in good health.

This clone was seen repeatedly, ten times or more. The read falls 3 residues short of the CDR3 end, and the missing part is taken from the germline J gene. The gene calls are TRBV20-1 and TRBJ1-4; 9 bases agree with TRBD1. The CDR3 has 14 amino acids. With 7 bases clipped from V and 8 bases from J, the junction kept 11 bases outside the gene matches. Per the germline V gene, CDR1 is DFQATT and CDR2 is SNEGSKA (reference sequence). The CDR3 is CSVVQGAGGEKLFF. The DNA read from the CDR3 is TGCAGTGTCGTACAGGGGGCCGGGGGGGAAAAA.

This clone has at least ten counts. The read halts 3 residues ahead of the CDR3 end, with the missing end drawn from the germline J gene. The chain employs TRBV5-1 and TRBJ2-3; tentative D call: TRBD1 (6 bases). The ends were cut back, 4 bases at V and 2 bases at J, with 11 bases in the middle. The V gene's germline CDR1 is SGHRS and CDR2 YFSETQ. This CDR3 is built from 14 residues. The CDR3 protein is CASSPRTDTDTQYF. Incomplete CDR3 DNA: TGCGCCAGCAGCCCGAGGACAGACACAGATACG.

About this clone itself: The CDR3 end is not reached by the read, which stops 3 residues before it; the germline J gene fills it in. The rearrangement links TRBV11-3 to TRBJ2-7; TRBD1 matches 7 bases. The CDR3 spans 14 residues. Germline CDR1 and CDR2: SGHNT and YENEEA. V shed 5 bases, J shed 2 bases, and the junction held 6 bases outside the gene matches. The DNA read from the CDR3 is TGTGCCAGCAGCCCTGGGACAGAGACCTACGAG. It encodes CASSPGTETYE. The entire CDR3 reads CASSPGTETYEQYF.

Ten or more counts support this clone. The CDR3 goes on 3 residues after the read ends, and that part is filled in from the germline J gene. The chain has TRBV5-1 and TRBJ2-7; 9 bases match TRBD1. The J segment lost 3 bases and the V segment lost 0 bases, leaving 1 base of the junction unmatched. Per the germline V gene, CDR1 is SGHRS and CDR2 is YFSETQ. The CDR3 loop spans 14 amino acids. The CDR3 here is CASSLGGQGYEQYF. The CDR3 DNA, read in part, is TGCGCCAGCAGCTTGGGGGGACAGGGCTACGAG.

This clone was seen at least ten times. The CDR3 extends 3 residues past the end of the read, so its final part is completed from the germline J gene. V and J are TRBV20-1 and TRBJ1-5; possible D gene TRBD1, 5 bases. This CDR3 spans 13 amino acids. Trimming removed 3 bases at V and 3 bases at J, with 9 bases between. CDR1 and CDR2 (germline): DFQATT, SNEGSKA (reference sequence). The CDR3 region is CSARGQVNQPQHF. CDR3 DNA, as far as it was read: TGCAGTGCTAGGGGGCAGGTCAATCAGCCC.

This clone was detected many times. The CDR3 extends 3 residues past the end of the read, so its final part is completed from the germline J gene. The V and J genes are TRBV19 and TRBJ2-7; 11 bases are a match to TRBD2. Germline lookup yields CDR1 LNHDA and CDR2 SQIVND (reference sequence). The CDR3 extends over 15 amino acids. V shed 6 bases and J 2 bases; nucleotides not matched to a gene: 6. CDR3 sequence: CASSDPGLAAYEQYF. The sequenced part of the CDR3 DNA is TGTGCCAGTAGCGATCCGGGACTAGCGGCCTACGAG.

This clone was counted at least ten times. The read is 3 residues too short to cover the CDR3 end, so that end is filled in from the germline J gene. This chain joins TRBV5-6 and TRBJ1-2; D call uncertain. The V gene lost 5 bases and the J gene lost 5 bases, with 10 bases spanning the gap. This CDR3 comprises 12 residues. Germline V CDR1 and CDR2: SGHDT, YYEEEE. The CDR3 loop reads CASSSVGYGYTF. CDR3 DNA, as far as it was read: TGTGCCAGCAGTTCGGTCGGGTATGGC.

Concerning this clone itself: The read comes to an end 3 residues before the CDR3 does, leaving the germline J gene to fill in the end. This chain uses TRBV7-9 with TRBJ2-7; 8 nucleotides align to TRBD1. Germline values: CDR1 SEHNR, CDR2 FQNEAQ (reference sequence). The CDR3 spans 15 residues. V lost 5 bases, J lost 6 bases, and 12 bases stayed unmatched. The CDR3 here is CASSGLQGGGGEQYF. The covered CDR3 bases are TGTGCCAGCAGCGGGTTACAGGGGGGAGGCGGCGAG.

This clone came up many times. CDR3 DNA, as far as it was read: TGTGCCAGCAGCACGAGACTAGCGGGACCCTACAATGAG. Its translation: CASSTRLAGPYNE. The full CDR3 is CASSTRLAGPYNEQFF. The V gene is TRBV7-8, the J gene TRBJ2-1; 11 positions agree with TRBD2. Coverage ceases 3 residues before the CDR3 finishes, and the germline J gene fills in the end. Germline values: CDR1 SGHVS, CDR2 FQNEAQ. J gave up 2 bases and V 5 bases, and 5 bases lay outside the gene matches. The CDR3 extends over 16 amino acids. The whole variable domain, filled in from reference TRBV7-8 and TRBJ2-1, reads GAGVSQSPRYKVAKRGQDVALRCDPISGHVSLFWYQQALGQGPEFLTYFQNEAQLDKSGLPSDRFFAERPEGSVSTLKIQRTQQEDSAVYLCASSTRLAGPYNEQFFGPGTRLTVL.

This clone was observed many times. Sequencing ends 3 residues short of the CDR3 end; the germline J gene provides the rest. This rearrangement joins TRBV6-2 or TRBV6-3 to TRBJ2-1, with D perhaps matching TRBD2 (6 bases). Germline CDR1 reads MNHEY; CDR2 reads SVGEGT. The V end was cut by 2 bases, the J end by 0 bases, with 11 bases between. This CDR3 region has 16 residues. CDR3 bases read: TGTGCCAGCAGTTACGAGGACTACCGCTCCTACAATGAG. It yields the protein CASSYEDYRSYNE. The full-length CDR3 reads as CASSYEDYRSYNEQFF.

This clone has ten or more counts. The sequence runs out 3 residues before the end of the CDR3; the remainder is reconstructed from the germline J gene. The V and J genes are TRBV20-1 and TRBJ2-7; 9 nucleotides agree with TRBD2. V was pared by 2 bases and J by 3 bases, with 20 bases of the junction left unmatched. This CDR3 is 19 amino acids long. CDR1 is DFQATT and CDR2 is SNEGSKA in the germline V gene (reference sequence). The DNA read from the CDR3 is TGCAGTGCTAGAAGGCTCCTAGTGGCGGGAGGGCCGTTCATCTACGAG. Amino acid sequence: CSARRLLVAGGPFIYE. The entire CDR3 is CSARRLLVAGGPFIYEQYF.

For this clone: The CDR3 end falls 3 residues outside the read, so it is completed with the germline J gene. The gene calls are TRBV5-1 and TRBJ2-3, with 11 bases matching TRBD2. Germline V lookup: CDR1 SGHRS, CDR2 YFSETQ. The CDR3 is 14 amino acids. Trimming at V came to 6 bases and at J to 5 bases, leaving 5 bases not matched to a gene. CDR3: CASNSGTSGDTQYF. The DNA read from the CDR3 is TGCGCCAGCAACTCCGGGACTAGCGGAGATACG.

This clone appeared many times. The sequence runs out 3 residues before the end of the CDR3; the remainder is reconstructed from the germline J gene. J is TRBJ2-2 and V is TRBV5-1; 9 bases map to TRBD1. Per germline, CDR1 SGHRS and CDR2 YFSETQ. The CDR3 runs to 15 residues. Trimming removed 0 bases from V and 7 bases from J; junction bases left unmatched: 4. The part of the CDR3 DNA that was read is TGCGCCAGCAGCTTGGCCGGGACAGGGTACGGGGAG. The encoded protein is CASSLAGTGYGE. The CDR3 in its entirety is CASSLAGTGYGELFF.

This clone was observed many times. The sequenced CDR3 bases are TGTGCCAGCAGCTTTAGCGGGGGGCCGTACAATGAG. Its translation is CASSFSGGPYNE. The complete CDR3 protein is CASSFSGGPYNEQFF. The chain is built from TRBV11-2 and TRBJ2-1; 10 bases align to TRBD2. The read halts 3 residues ahead of the CDR3 end, with the missing end drawn from the germline J gene. The CDR3 is 15 residues long. Germline V lookup: CDR1 SGHAT, CDR2 FQNNGV. Trimming cost V 3 bases and J 4 bases; bases outside gene matches: 3.

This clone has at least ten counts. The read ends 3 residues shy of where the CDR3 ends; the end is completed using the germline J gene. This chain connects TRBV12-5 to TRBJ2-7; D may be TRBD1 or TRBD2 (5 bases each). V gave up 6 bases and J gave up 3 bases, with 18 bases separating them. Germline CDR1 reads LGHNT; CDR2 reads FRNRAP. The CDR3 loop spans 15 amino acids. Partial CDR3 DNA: TGTGCTAGTGGCCTCCTTGGTCAGGGAGACTACGAG. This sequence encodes CASGLLGQGDYE. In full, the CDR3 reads CASGLLGQGDYEQYF.

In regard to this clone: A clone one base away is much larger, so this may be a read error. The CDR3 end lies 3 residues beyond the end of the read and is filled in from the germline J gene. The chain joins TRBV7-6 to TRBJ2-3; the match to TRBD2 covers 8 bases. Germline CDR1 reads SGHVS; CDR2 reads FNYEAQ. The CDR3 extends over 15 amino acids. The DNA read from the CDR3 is TGTGCCAGCAGCTTAGACGGGGGGGCCGGAGAGACG. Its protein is CASSLDGGAGET. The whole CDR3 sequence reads CASSLDGGAGETQYF.

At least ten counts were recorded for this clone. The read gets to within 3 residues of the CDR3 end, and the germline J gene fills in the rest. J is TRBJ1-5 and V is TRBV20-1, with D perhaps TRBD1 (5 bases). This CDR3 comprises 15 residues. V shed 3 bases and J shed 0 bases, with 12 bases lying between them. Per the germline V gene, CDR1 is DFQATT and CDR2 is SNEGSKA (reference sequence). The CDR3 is CSASDSPYSNQPQHF. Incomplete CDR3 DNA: TGCAGTGCTAGTGACAGTCCATATAGCAATCAGCCC.

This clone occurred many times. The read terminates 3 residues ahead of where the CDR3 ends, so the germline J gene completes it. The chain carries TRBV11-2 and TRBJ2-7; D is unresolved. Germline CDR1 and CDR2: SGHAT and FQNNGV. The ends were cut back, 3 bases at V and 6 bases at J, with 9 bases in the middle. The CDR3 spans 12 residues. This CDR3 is CASSFESIEQYF. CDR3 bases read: TGTGCCAGCAGCTTTGAAAGCATCGAG.

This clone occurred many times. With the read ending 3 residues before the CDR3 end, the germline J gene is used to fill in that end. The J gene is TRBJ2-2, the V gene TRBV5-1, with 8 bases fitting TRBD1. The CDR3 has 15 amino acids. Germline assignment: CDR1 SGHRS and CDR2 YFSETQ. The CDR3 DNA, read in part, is TGCGCCAGCAGCTTTCAGGGGGCTAGGGCCAACGTG. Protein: CASSFQGARANV. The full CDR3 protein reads CASSFQGARANVLFF.

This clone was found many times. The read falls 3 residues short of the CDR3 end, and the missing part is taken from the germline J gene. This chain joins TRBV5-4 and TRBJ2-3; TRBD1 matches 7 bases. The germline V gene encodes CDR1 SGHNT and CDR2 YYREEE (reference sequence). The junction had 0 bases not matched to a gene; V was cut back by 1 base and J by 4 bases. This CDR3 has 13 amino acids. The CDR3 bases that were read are TGTGCCAGCAGCTTGACAGGGGCAGATACG. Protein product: CASSLTGADT. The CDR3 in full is CASSLTGADTQYF.

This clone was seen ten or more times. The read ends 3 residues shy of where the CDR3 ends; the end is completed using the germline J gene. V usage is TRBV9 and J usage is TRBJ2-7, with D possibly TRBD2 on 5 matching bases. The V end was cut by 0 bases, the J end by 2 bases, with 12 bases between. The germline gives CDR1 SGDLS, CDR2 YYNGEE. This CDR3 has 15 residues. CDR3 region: CASSVGEGRTYEQYF. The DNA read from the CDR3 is TGTGCCAGCAGCGTAGGTGAGGGCAGAACCTACGAG.